This entry concerns a single TCR beta chain. This specimen comes from a study of control samples from healthy donors and cancer patients. TCRdb's table, derived via immunoSEQ multiplex PCR, lists solely in-frame clones and lacks some. The sample records around 170,000 clones, 90% being singletons. Germline-derived CDR1 and CDR2 are MNHEY and SVGAGI. The CDR3 covers 15 residues. Losses at the gene ends were 4 bases for V and 3 bases for J; bases not matched to a gene: 8. This TCR came from a woman aged 45-59 years in good health. V usage is TRBV6-5 and J usage is TRBJ1-2; 7 nucleotides line up with TRBD1. Sequencing was carried out using blood. CDR3 amino acids: CASSSGAGGDYGYTF. The CDR3, as DNA: TGTGCCAGCAGTTCAGGGGCAGGGGGGGACTATGGCTACACCTTC.